The subject of this entry is one T cell receptor (beta chain). Its cognate antigen is unknown. The CDR3 is 15 residues long. V lost 5 bases to trimming and J lost 2 bases, with 14 bases between them. Germline V gene sequence: CDR1 LNHDA, CDR2 SQIVND (reference sequence). The data derive from a study of cytomegalovirus exposure and HLA in healthy donors. With 60 Vbeta and 13 Jbeta primers, the PCR was carried out. The data were produced by immunoSEQ multiplex PCR, yet TCRdb's version contains in-frame clones alone and is incomplete. The sample includes some 98,000 clones, around 80% of them seen just once. Notes on the study in general: In a later analysis, TCR beta V- and J-gene trimming was associated with a missense DCLRE1C variant. Associated with cytomegalovirus, according to the listing, were 150 to 200 TCR beta chains.

The sample consisted of PBMCs. The chain carries TRBV19 and TRBJ2-3; D is perhaps TRBD2 (5 bases). The origin of this receptor is a human donor in good health. The CDR3 loop is CASSPPGLITDTQYF. As DNA, the CDR3 is TGTGCCAGTAGTCCCCCAGGACTTATCACAGATACGCAGTATTTT.